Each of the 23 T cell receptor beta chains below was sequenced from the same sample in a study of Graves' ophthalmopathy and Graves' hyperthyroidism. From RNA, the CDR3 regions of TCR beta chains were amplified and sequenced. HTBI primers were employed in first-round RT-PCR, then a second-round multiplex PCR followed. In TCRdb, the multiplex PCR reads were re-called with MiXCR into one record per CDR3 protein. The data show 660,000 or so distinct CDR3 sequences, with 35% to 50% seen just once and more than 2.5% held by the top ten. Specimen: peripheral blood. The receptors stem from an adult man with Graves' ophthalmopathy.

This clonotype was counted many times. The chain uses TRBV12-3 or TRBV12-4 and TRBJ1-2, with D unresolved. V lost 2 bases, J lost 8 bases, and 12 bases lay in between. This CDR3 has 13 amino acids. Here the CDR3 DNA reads TGTGCCAGCAGTTTACGGGTGTCGGGCGGCTACACCTTC. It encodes CASSLRVSGGYTF.

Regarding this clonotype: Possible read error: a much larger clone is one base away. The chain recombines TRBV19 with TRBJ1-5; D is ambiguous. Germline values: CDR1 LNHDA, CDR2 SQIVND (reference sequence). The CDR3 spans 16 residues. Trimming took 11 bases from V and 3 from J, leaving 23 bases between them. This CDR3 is CAARTDVTLINQPQHF. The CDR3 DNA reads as TGTGCCGCCCGGACGGACGTAACGCTGATCAATCAGCCCCAGCATTTT.

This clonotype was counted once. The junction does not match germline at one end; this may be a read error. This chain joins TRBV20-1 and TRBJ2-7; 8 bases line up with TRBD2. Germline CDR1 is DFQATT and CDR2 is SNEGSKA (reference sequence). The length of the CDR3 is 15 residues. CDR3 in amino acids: CSARDLKREFYEQHF. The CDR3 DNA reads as TGCAGTGCTAGAGATCTGAAGCGGGAGTTTTACGAGCAGCACTTC.

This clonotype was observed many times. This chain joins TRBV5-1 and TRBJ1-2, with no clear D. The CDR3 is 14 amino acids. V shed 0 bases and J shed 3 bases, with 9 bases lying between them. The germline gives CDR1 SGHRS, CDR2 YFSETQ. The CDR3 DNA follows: TGCGCCAGCAGCTTGGAGGACCGATACTATGGCTACACCTTC. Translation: CASSLEDRYYGYTF.

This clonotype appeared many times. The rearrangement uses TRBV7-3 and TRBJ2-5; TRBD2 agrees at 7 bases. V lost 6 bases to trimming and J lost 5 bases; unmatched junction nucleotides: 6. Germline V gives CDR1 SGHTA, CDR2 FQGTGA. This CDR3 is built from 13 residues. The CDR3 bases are TGTGCCAGCAGTGGGGGAGGGGCGGAGACCCAGTACTTC. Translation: CASSGGGAETQYF.

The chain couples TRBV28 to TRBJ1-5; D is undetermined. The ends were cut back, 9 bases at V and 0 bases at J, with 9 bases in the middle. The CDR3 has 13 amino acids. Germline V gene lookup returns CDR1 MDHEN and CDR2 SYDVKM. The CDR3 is CASGGHSNQPQHF. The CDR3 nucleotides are TGTGCCAGTGGCGGGCATAGCAATCAGCCCCAGCATTTT.

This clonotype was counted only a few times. The CDR3 DNA reads TGTGCCAGCAGCGCCGGGACCCTTAAGGTCAACGAGCAGTACTTC. Its protein product is CASSAGTLKVNEQYF. The genes are TRBV10-3 and TRBJ2-7; D may correspond to TRBD1 or TRBD2 (5 bases each). The V gene lost 10 bases and the J gene lost 5 bases, with 24 bases spanning the gap. The germline V gene has CDR1 ENHRY and CDR2 SYGVKD. The CDR3 consists of 15 residues.

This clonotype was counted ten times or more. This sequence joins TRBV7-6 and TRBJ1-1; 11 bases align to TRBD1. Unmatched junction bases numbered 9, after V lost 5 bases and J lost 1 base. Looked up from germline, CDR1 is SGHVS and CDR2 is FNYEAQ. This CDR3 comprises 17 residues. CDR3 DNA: TGTGCCAGCAGCCGGGGGACAGGGGGTTTGGGGAACACTGAAGCTTTCTTT. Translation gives CASSRGTGGLGNTEAFF.

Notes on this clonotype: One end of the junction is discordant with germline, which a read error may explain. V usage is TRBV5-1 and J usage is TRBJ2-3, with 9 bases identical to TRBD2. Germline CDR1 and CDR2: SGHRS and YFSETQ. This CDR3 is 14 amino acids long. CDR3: CASSGGSSTDTQYF. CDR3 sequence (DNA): TGTGCCAGCAGCGGGGGGTCTAGCACAGATACGCAGTATTTT.

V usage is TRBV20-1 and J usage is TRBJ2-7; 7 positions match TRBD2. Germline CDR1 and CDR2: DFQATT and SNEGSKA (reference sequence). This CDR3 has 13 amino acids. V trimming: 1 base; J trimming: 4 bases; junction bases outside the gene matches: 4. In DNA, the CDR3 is TGCAGTGCTAGAGCTGGGGGGGAGTACGAGCAGTACTTC. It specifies CSARAGGEYEQYF.

The CDR3 here is CAISDYQGVNGYTF. DNA of the CDR3: TGTGCCATCAGCGATTACCAGGGTGTGAATGGCTACACCTTC. The rearrangement joins TRBV10-3 to TRBJ1-2, with a weak D call TRBD1 (5 bases). V lost 6 bases to trimming and J lost 6 bases, with 17 bases between them. The germline CDR1 and CDR2 sequences are ENHRY and SYGVKD. The CDR3 covers 14 residues.

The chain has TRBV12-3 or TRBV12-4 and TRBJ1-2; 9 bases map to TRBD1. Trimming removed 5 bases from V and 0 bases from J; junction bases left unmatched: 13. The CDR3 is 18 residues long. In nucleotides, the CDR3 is TGTGCCAGCAGTCCGGGGCCCGGGACAGGGTTAGCTAACTATGGCTACACCTTC. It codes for CASSPGPGTGLANYGYTF.

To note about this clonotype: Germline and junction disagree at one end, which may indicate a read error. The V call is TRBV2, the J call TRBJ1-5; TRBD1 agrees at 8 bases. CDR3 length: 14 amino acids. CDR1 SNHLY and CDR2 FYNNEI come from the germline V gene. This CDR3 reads CASSATGVNRPQHF. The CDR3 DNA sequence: TGTGCCAGCAGCGCGACAGGGGTCAATCGGCCCCAGCATTTT.

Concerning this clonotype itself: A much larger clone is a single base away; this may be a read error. The CDR3, as DNA: TGCGTCAGCAGCGTAACAGAGAACTACGAGCAGTACTTC. Protein sequence: CVSSVTENYEQYF. The chain has TRBV5-1 and TRBJ2-7; D ambiguous. Germline loops: CDR1 SGHRS, CDR2 YFSETQ. This CDR3 has 13 amino acids.

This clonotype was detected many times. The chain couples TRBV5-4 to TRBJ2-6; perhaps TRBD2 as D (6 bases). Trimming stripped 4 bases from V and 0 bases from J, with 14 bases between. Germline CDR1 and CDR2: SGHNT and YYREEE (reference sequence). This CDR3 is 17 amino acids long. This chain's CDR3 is CASSRGASHSGANVLTF. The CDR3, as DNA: TGTGCCAGCAGCCGCGGGGCCAGCCACTCTGGGGCCAACGTCCTGACTTTC.

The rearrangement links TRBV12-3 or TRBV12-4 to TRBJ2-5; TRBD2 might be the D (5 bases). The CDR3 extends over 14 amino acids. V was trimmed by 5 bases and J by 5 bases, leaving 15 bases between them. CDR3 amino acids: CASSLQEGVETQYF. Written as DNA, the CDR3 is TGTGCCAGCAGTCTGCAAGAGGGAGTTGAGACCCAGTACTTC.

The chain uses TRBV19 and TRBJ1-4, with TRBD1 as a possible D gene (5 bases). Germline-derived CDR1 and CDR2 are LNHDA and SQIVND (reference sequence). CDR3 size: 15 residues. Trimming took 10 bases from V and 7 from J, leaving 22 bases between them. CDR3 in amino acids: CATHPAGLKGEKLFF. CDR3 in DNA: TGTGCCACCCACCCCGCAGGGTTAAAGGGTGAAAAACTGTTTTTT.

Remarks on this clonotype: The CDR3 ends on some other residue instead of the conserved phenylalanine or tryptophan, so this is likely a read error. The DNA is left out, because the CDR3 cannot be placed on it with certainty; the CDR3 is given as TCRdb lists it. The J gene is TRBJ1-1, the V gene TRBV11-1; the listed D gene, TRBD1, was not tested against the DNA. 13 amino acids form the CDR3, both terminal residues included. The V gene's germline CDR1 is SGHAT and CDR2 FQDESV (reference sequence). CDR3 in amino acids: CASSDLGGTEAFL.

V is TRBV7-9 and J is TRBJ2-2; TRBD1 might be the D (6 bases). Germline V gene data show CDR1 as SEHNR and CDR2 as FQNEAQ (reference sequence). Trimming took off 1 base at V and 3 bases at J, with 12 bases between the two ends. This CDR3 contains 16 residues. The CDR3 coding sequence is TGTGCCAGCAGCTTAGGCACAGGGTTGTACACCGGGGAGCTGTTTTTT. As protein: CASSLGTGLYTGELFF.

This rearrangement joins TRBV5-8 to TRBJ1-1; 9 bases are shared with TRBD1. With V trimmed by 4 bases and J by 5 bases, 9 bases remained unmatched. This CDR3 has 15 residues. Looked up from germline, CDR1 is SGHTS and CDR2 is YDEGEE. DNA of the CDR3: TGTGCCAGCAGCGATCCGGGACAGGGTTTTACTGAAGCTTTCTTT. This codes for CASSDPGQGFTEAFF.

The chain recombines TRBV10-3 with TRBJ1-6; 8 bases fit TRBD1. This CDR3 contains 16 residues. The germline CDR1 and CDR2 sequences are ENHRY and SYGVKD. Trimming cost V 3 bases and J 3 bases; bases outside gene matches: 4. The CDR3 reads CAISETGQDYNSPLHF. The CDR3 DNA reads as TGTGCCATCAGTGAAACGGGACAGGACTATAATTCACCCCTCCACTTT.

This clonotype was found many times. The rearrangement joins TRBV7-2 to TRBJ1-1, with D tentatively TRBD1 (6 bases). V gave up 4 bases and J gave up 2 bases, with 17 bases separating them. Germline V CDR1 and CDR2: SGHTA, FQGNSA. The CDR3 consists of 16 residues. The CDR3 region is CASSYGGITRNTEAFF. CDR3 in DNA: TGTGCCAGCAGCTATGGGGGCATAACCCGAAACACTGAAGCTTTCTTT.

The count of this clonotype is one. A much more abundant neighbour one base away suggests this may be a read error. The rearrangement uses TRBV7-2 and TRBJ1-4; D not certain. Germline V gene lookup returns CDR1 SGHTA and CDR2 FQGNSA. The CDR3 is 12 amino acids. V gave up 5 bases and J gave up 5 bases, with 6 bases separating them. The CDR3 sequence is CASSRKNEKLFF. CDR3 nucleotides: TGTGCCAGCAGCCGGAAGAATGAAAAACTGTTTTTT.